The clone carrying this T cell receptor (beta chain) was observed a handful of times. The antigen is undetermined. Expressed TCRB transcripts got sequenced, as all isolated RNA was reverse transcribed. Here immunoSEQ multiplex PCR was the method, and the copy in TCRdb shows in-frame clones only, minus some. The sample consists of under 70,000 clones, about 60% of them appearing once. The data originate from a study of beta chain features in type 1 diabetes. Findings and caveats of the study: Patients with Type 1 diabetes showed moderately but significantly shorter TCRB CDR3s in all four CD4+ subsets.

Via the markers CD45RO/CCR7/CD25/CD127/CD95/CD27, stem cell-like memory, regulatory, central memory and naive CD4+ cells were sorted. The V end was cut by 0 bases, the J end by 7 bases, with 10 bases between. CDR1 is WSHSY and CDR2 is SAAADI in the germline V gene. The CDR3 runs 14 residues. V and J are TRBV10-2 and TRBJ2-4, with D possibly being TRBD2 (6 bases). The receptor comes from a woman in her 30s with type 1 diabetes. The sequencing input was stem cell memory CD4+ T cells from blood. This CDR3 reads CASSESSAGNIQYF. CDR3 in DNA: TGCGCCAGCAGTGAGTCTTCTGCGGGGAACATTCAGTACTTC.